This entry is about one T cell receptor (beta chain). This CDR3 is 13 amino acids long. Looked up from germline, CDR1 is SGHNT and CDR2 is YENEEA. V dropped 1 base and J dropped 0 bases, with 3 bases sitting between them. The sample belongs to a study of T cell changes during pregnancy in multiple sclerosis. TCRdb's table, derived via immunoSEQ multiplex PCR, lists solely in-frame clones and lacks some. The sample records 36,000 or so clones, over 80% being singletons. The specimen sequenced was PBMCs (not recorded whether the cells were cultured). The V and J genes are TRBV11-3 and TRBJ2-5, with D uncertain. The sequence was obtained from a female donor with multiple sclerosis, enrolled in a pregnancy study. The CDR3 loop is CASSLAYQETQYF. The CDR3 DNA is TGTGCCAGCAGCTTAGCCTACCAAGAGACCCAGTACTTC.